These 15 T cell receptor beta chains were sequenced from one sample in a study of blood T cell repertoires in COVID-19 (dated by TCRdb to 2019 to 2021). Library prep was done by the immunoSEQ multiplex PCR assay. The source is immuneACCESS, and TCRdb retained only in-frame sequences with V and J called. Part of the clones is not carried over; for the studies checked, unresolved V genes explain less than half of this, and the remainder is unexplained. The sample has 300,000 to 400,000 clones on record, approximately 83% of them singletons. Approximately 4.6% of the sample is held by the ten biggest clonotypes. Sequenced input: PBMCs or T cells enriched from blood (not recorded which). The receptors derive from a woman in her thirties or forties with acute COVID-19.

The chain has TRBV24-1 and TRBJ2-1, with 8 bases lining up with TRBD1. The V gene end was trimmed by 1 base and the J gene end by 5 bases; junction bases not matched to a gene: 6. The CDR3 sequence is 16 residues long. Germline V lookup: CDR1 KGHDR, CDR2 SFDVKD. The CDR3 loop is CATSDFGQGVDNEQFF. The DNA for the CDR3 is TGTGCCACCAGTGATTTCGGACAGGGTGTCGACAATGAGCAGTTCTTC.

The chain links TRBV5-6 to TRBJ1-1, with a tentative D call TRBD1 (6 bases). This CDR3 contains 15 residues. Germline V gene lookup returns CDR1 SGHDT and CDR2 YYEEEE. V dropped 2 bases and J dropped 3 bases, with 14 bases sitting between them. In DNA form, the CDR3 reads TGTGCCAGCAGCTTTACTGGGGGCGCTGACACTGAAGCTTTCTTT. Translating it yields CASSFTGGADTEAFF. The variable domain in full, completed from reference TRBV5-6 and TRBJ1-1, reads DAGVTQSPTHLIKTRGQQVTLRCSPKSGHDTVSWYQQALGQGPQFIFQYYEEEERQRGNFPDRFSGHQFPNYSSELNVNALLLGDSALYLCASSFTGGADTEAFFGQGTRLTVV.

The rearrangement uses TRBV18 and TRBJ2-1; possibly TRBD2 for D (6 bases). V was pared by 6 bases and J by 2 bases, with 14 bases between. This CDR3 comprises 15 residues. CDR1 and CDR2 (germline): KGHSH, LQKENI. The CDR3 protein is CASSRESGAYNEQFF. The CDR3 coding sequence is TGTGCCAGCTCCAGGGAGTCGGGGGCCTACAATGAGCAGTTCTTC.

This chain connects TRBV6-8 to TRBJ2-3, with D perhaps matching TRBD2 (6 bases). Germline assignment: CDR1 MNHGY and CDR2 SAAAGT. Trimming removed 8 bases from V and 3 bases from J, with 21 bases in between. The CDR3 contains 16 residues. The CDR3 region has the DNA TGTGCCAGCGGGGGGACTCCCGTTCGGGGGACAGATACGCAGTATTTT. Translated, it gives CASGGTPVRGTDTQYF.

This chain uses TRBV6-5 with TRBJ1-1, with 7 bases aligning to TRBD1. The CDR3 spans 13 residues. CDR1 and CDR2 from the germline V gene are MNHEY and SVGAGI. The junction had 11 bases not matched to a gene; V was cut back by 10 bases and J by 6 bases. The CDR3 nucleotides read TGTGCCATTTCCTCGACAGGGAAACCTGAAGCTTTCTTT. Its translation is CAISSTGKPEAFF.

This clone was detected only a few times. This chain links TRBV9 with TRBJ1-3, with D perhaps TRBD1 (6 bases). There are 14 residues in the CDR3. The V gene lost 2 bases and the J gene lost 4 bases, with 10 bases spanning the gap. Germline-derived CDR1 and CDR2 are SGDLS and YYNGEE. CDR3 DNA sequence: TGTGCCAGCAGCGTCCAGACAGGAGGAAACACCATATATTTT. This codes for CASSVQTGGNTIYF.

The chain uses TRBV3-1 (or the pseudogene TRBV3-2) and TRBJ1-5; 10 bases fit TRBD1. The V segment lost 3 bases and the J segment 6 bases; nucleotides outside the gene matches: 5. From germline, CDR1 is LGHDT and CDR2 YNNKEL (reference sequence). The CDR3 covers 15 residues. In DNA form, the CDR3 reads TGTGCCAGCAGCCAGGGGACAGGGGTGGGTCAGCCCCAGCATTTT. Translating gives CASSQGTGVGQPQHF.

V and J are TRBV5-1 and TRBJ1-4, with D possibly TRBD1 on 5 matching bases. V was cut by 0 bases and J by 2 bases, with 8 bases left in between. The CDR3 contains 15 residues. Germline values: CDR1 SGHRS, CDR2 YFSETQ. The CDR3 DNA reads TGCGCCAGCAGCTTGGCAGGGCATACTAATGAAAAACTGTTTTTT. Translating gives CASSLAGHTNEKLFF. The full variable domain, with the rest looked up from reference TRBV5-1 and TRBJ1-4, is KAGVTQTPRYLIKTRGQQVTLSCSPISGHRSVSWYQQTPGQGLQFLFEYFSETQRNKGNFPGRFSGRQFSNSRSEMNVSTLELGDSALYLCASSLAGHTNEKLFFGSGTQLSVL.

The chain has TRBV19 and TRBJ1-2; no reliable D call. V was pared by 3 bases and J by 4 bases, with 9 bases between. CDR3 length: 13 residues. In germline, CDR1 is LNHDA, CDR2 SQIVND (reference sequence). DNA of the CDR3: TGTGCCAGTAGTATTGGGAGAAGCTATGGCTACACCTTC. It specifies CASSIGRSYGYTF.

The rearrangement links TRBV28 to TRBJ2-5; 7 nucleotides align to TRBD1. Germline V gene sequence: CDR1 MDHEN, CDR2 SYDVKM. V shed 2 bases, J shed 2 bases, and the junction held 5 bases outside the gene matches. The CDR3 sequence is 15 residues long. CDR3 in DNA: TGTGCCAGCAGTTTAGAGGACAGGTTACAAGAGACCCAGTACTTC. The encoded protein is CASSLEDRLQETQYF.

The chain uses TRBV3-1 (or the pseudogene TRBV3-2) and TRBJ2-1, with a possible D match to TRBD1 (5 bases). From germline, CDR1 is LGHDT and CDR2 YNNKEL (reference sequence). V gave up 0 bases and J gave up 4 bases, with 10 bases separating them. This CDR3 contains 15 residues. The CDR3 region has the DNA TGTGCCAGCAGCCAAGATCGGAAGGGGTACAATGAGCAGTTCTTC. Translated, it gives CASSQDRKGYNEQFF.

The genes are TRBV6-5 and TRBJ2-7; the D gene is possibly TRBD1 (6 bases). The germline V and J ends were trimmed by 6 bases and 6 bases, with 21 bases remaining between them. The CDR3 runs to 15 residues. Germline V lookup: CDR1 MNHEY, CDR2 SVGAGI. The CDR3 is CASRRDPGHNSEQYF. CDR3 coding DNA: TGTGCCAGCAGAAGAGACCCGGGACACAATTCCGAGCAGTACTTC.

With respect to this clone: Other DNA sequences in this specimen translate into the identical CDR3. The chain has TRBV10-3 and TRBJ1-5; 11 nucleotides line up with TRBD1. The germline V gene has CDR1 ENHRY and CDR2 SYGVKD. The junction had 0 bases not matched to a gene; V was cut back by 2 bases and J by 3 bases. CDR3 size: 15 residues. The CDR3 region is CAISEGQGANQPQHF. CDR3 nucleotides: TGTGCCATCAGTGAGGGACAGGGGGCCAATCAGCCCCAGCATTTT.

Remarks on this clone: The identical CDR3 is also encoded by other nucleotide sequences in the sample. The chain carries TRBV18 and TRBJ2-7; TRBD2 matches at 8 bases. V trimming: 3 bases; J trimming: 5 bases; junction bases outside the gene matches: 0. The germline V gene encodes CDR1 KGHSH and CDR2 LQKENI. The CDR3 totals 12 residues. CDR3 bases: TGTGCCAGCTCACCCGGGGGGGACGAGCAGTACTTC. Amino acids: CASSPGGDEQYF.

The chain is built from TRBV5-4 and TRBJ2-7, with D possibly matching TRBD1 (6 bases). Germline CDR1 and CDR2: SGHNT and YYREEE (reference sequence). CDR3 size: 13 residues. The ends were cut back, 1 base at V and 6 bases at J, with 11 bases in the middle. CDR3 in DNA: TGTGCCAGCAGCTTGAACAGGGCGGGCGAGCAGTACTTC. Amino acid sequence: CASSLNRAGEQYF.